This TCR beta chain comes out of a study of blood T cell repertoires in COVID-19. This clone was seen just once. The table came from immunoSEQ multiplex PCR; TCRdb's copy has only in-frame clones and leaves some out. Counted here are around 440,000 clones, 70% to 90% occurring once; the ten biggest clones make up around 13%. This TCR was recovered from a woman aged 45-65 years with COVID-19, enrolled during active disease. Source material: peripheral blood.

DNA of the CDR3: TGTGCCACCAGCAGACCTACAGGGTTAACCGGGGAGCTGTTTTTT. Encoded protein: CATSRPTGLTGELFF. The genes are TRBV15 and TRBJ2-2, with D possibly matching TRBD1 (6 bases). Germline CDR1 reads LNHNV; CDR2 reads YYDKDF (reference sequence). Trimming took 2 bases from V and 5 from J, leaving 12 bases between them. This CDR3 contains 15 residues.